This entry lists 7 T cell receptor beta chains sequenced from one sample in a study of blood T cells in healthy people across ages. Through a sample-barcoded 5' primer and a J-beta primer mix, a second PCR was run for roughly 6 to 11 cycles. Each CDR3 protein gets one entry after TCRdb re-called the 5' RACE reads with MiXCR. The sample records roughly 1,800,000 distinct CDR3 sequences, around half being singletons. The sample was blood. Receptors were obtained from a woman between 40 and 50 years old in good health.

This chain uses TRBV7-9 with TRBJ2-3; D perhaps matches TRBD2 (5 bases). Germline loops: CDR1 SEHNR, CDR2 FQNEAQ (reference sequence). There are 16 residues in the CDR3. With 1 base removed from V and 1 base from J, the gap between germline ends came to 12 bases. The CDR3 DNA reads TGTGCCAGCAGCTTAGGGTCAATCGGGGGCACAGATACGCAGTATTTT. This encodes CASSLGSIGGTDTQYF.

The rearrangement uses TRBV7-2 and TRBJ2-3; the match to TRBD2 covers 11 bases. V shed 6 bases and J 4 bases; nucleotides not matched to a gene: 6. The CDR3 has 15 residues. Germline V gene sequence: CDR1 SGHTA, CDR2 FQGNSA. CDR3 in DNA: TGTGCCAGCAGATTTAGCGGGGGGGCGTCAGATACGCAGTATTTT. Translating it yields CASRFSGGASDTQYF.

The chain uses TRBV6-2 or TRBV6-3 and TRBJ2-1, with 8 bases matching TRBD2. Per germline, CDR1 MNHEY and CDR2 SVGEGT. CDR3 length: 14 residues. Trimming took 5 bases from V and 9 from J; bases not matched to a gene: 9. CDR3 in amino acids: CASSSGGGHGEQFF. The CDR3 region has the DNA TGTGCCAGCAGTAGCGGGGGCGGGCACGGTGAGCAGTTCTTC.

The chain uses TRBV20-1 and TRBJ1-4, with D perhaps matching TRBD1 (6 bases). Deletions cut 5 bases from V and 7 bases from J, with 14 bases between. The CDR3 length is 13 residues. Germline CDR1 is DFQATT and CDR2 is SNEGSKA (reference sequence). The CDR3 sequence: CSAQGLWVEKLFF. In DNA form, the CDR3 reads TGCAGTGCTCAGGGGCTCTGGGTTGAAAAACTGTTTTTT.

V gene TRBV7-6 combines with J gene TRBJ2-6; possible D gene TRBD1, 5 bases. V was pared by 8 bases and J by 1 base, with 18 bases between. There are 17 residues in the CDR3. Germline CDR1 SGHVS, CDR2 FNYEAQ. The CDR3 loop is CASGKGQGLSGANVLTF. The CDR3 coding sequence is TGTGCCAGCGGCAAGGGGCAGGGTCTTTCTGGGGCCAACGTCCTGACTTTC.

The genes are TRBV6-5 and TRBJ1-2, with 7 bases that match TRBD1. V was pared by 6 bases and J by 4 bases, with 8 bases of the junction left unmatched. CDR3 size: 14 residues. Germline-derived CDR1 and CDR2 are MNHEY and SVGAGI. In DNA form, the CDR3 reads TGTGCCAGCAGCTCGGCAGGGGGAAGCTATGGCTACACCTTC. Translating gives CASSSAGGSYGYTF.

CDR3 DNA sequence: TGTGCCAGCAGTGACTTGTACACAGATACGCAGTATTTT. Protein sequence: CASSDLYTDTQYF. The chain combines TRBV6-6 with TRBJ2-3; D is uncertain. The CDR3 runs 13 residues. V shed 5 bases and J shed 2 bases, with 8 bases lying between them. Germline loops: CDR1 MNHNY, CDR2 SVGAGI (reference sequence).